This T cell receptor (beta chain) is from a study of human T cells and chemical hapten exposure (dated by TCRdb to the early 2020s). For the study in its entirety: For sensitization, 2% DPC in acetone was applied to a roughly 2 cm by roughly 2 cm area of upper inner arm skin. Throughout the roughly 26-week study period, patients were also given weekly therapeutic DPC doses on the scalp. Patch testing was performed on the upper back with Finn chambers containing 0.01% DPC, and the patch tests were scored after 6 days according to International Contact Dermatitis Research Group standards. Alopecia areata with under or over 50% scalp involvement, alopecia totalis and alopecia universalis were represented in the patient cohort, which was mostly female. The libraries were sequenced as a pool, and the TCR yield per sample differed mostly because of small variations in library volumes within the pool. This study followed changes in the peripheral blood TCR repertoire in vivo during primary and secondary sensitization of alopecia patients to the hapten diphenylcyclopropenone (DPC). Blood samples were taken from patients before sensitization (week 0) and at 2, 6 and about 24 weeks after DPC sensitization. Twenty-nine alopecia patients provided blood for TCR sequencing at one to four time points (pre-sensitization, 2, 6 and 24 weeks).

The investigation overall reported the following: Patch test score was positively correlated with the number of PT1 expanded TCRs, with significance at thresholds 8, 16 and 32 but not at 4. DPC sensitization did not change how many TCRs were above 1 in 1000 frequency, and no evidence was found of alterations in global repertoire structure. Repeated subsampling changed both the strength of the expansion versus patch-test correlation and the threshold at which that correlation became significant. Alopecia, a presumed autoimmune disease, was present in all patients, so the immune response of the patients might differ from that of healthy individuals. Significantly more large CDR3 similarity clusters were formed by expanded TCRs than by pre-sensitization or healthy control sets, consistent with antigen-driven responses.

The library was prepared using RACE. These reads were obtained on a NextSeq 500. During library preparation, unique molecular identifiers were attached to individual cDNA molecules so that TCRs could be counted quantitatively and reproducibly. Each blood RNA sample was used to sequence both TCR alpha and TCR beta chains. In the authors' own workflow: A median of about 100,000 TCRs per sample was observed, with a range of about 23,224 to 690,600. The Decombinator software suite was used to annotate V, J and CDR3 in the TCR reads. Every sample was subsampled to the same number of TCRs (28,000) for the PS versus PT1 abundance plots. TCRs were defined as expanded if absent before sensitization and observed at least eight times at the 2-week time point. TCRdb handled the public reads itself, with Q25 trimming in fastp and clone calling in MiXCR, and kept productive beta chains. Identical CDR3 protein sequences are pooled into one entry, listed with their most common genes and DNA. TCRdb's processing, not the study's, gives the V and J calls here. This sample comprises some 400,000 distinct CDR3 sequences, roughly 4.8% of them detected only once. The ten largest account for under 3% of the sample.

This clonotype was observed at least ten times. Its antigen is currently not known. No quality values exist for individual bases; no much larger clone is one base distant. The CDR3 covers 11 residues, taking in both the cysteine and the phenylalanine. Only the CDR3 DNA is retained, 33 bases long and in frame from the first base. V gives up 5 bases and J gives up 14 bases, and the segment between their germline ends measures 10 bases. The germline V gene (reference sequence) yields SEHNR for CDR1 and FQNEAQ for CDR2. Taken with the paper, the label for time point translates to: patch test 1, 2 weeks after DPC sensitization. In the paper's terms, the treatment or condition label means: therapeutic diphenylcyclopropenone sensitization with weekly scalp DPC. At each patch-test visit, blood was drawn before the patch test was applied. Patients were considered eligible if aged 18 to 70, diagnosed with alopecia and deemed suitable for DPC therapy, and patients were excluded if pregnant. Total RNA was extracted from unfractionated whole blood collected in Tempus Blood RNA tubes.

The receptor's source is a woman in her fifties or sixties with alopecia areata. Some clones in this sample may be carry-over from other donors' samples. The sequence is built from TRBV7-9 and TRBJ1-6; the D gene identity is not certain. The input for sequencing was whole blood, taken in connection with sensitization to the hapten diphenylcyclopropenone (DPC). The CDR3 region reads CASSPGFSLHF. The sequenced DNA is TGTGCCAGCAGCCCAGGCTTCTCCCTCCACTTT.